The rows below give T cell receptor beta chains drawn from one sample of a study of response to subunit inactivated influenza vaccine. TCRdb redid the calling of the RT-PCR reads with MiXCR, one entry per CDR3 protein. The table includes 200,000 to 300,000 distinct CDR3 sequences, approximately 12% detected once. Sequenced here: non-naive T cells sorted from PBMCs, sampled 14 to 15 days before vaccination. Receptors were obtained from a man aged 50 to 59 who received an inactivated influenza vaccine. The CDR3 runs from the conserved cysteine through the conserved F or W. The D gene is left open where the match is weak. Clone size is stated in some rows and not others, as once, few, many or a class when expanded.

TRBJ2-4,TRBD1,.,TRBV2,TGTGCCAGCAGGTTAACAGGGGTAGGAGCCAAAAACATTCAGTACTTC,CASRLTGVGAKNIQYF
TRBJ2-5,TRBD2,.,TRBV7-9,TGTGCCAGCAGCTTTCCTAGCGGGACCCAAGAGACCCAGTACTTC,CASSFPSGTQETQYF
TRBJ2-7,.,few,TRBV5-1,TGCGCCAGCAGCTTGGGGATTGTGGCAGGGATAAACGAGCAGTACTTC,CASSLGIVAGINEQYF
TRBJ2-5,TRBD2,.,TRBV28,TGTGCCAGCAGCTCTAGCGGGGGGGTAGAGACCCAGTACTTC,CASSSSGGVETQYF
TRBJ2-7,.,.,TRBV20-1,TGCAGTGTGGGGGACCACGAGCAGTACTTC,CSVGDHEQYF
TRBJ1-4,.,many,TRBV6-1,TGTGCCAGCAGTAAACTACCGGGACACGGAAGTGAAAAACTGTTTTTT,CASSKLPGHGSEKLFF
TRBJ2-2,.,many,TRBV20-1,TGCAGTGCTAGAGTACCAGAGTCGGGCGGGGAGCTGTTTTTT,CSARVPESGGELFF
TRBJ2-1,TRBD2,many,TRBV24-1,TGTGCCACCAGTGAACTAGCGGGAAGGGGTGAGCAGTTCTTC,CATSELAGRGEQFF
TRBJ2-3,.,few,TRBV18,TGTGCCAGCTCACCAGGGCCGGGGGCGAGGACAGATACGCAGTATTTT,CASSPGPGARTDTQYF
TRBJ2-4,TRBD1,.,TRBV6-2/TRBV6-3,TGTGCCAGCAGCCGGGACAGCCCCTGGGGTAACATTCAGTACTTC,CASSRDSPWGNIQYF
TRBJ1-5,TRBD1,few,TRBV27,TGTGCCAGCAGTACCACCGGGACAGGGTATCAGCCCCAGCATTTT,CASSTTGTGYQPQHF
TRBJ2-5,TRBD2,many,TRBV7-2,TGTGCCAGCAGCTTAGCGGAGACTAGCGGGGGTGCAGAGACCCAGTACTTC,CASSLAETSGGAETQYF
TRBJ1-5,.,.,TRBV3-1,TGTGCCAGCAGCCAAGGACAGGGCAATCAGCCCCAGCATTTT,CASSQGQGNQPQHF
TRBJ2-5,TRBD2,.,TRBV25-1,TGTGCCAGCAGTGGCCACCGGCGGGGGTTCGTCGAGACCCAGTACTTC,CASSGHRRGFVETQYF